Following are 6 T cell receptor beta chains from one sample sequenced in a study of beta chain features in type 1 diabetes. The isolated RNA, all of it, was reverse transcribed, so expressed TCRB transcripts were what got sequenced. Assay used: immunoSEQ multiplex PCR; TCRdb lists only in-frame clones, some missing. The sample yields around 330,000 clones, around 10% seen once. The sample taken for sequencing was naive CD4+ T cells from blood. The source of these receptors is a woman in her twenties or thirties in good health.

V usage is TRBV18 and J usage is TRBJ2-3, with D perhaps matching TRBD1 (7 bases). The CDR3 sequence is 15 residues long. V was pared by 2 bases and J by 6 bases, with 15 bases between. Germline V lookup: CDR1 KGHSH, CDR2 LQKENI. CDR3 loop: CASSPLRTGGDTQYF. The CDR3 DNA is TGTGCCAGCTCACCATTGAGGACAGGAGGGGATACGCAGTATTTT.

The V call is TRBV6-5, the J call TRBJ1-5; TRBD1 agrees at 7 bases. The CDR3 contains 13 residues. Looked up from germline, CDR1 is MNHEY and CDR2 is SVGAGI. V gave up 5 bases and J gave up 6 bases; unmatched junction bases: 4. CDR3 coding DNA: TGTGCCAGCAGTCCCCAGGGGGTTCAGCCCCAGCATTTT. Protein: CASSPQGVQPQHF.

This clone was seen only a few times. V is TRBV7-9 and J is TRBJ2-1; 9 nucleotides align to TRBD1. J lost 3 bases, V lost 5 bases, and 8 bases had no gene match. This CDR3 contains 16 residues. Germline values: CDR1 SEHNR, CDR2 FQNEAQ (reference sequence). CDR3 region: CASSIGQGLNYNEQFF. The CDR3 coding sequence is TGTGCCAGCAGCATCGGACAGGGGTTAAACTACAATGAGCAGTTCTTC.

This clone was observed a handful of times. The rearrangement links TRBV4-3 to TRBJ2-1; 14 positions agree with TRBD2. The CDR3 runs 17 residues. Germline V CDR1 and CDR2: LGHNA, YSLEER. J gave up 9 bases and V 0 bases, and 7 bases lay outside the gene matches. The DNA for the CDR3 is TGCGCCAGCAGCCAAGATCCGGGACTAGCGGGAGCGAGTGAGCAGTTCTTC. This translates into CASSQDPGLAGASEQFF.

This clone was counted only a few times. The gene calls are TRBV6-6 and TRBJ2-7; D gene uncertain. The CDR3 contains 11 residues. Trimming removed 4 bases from V and 3 bases from J, with 4 bases in between. Germline CDR1 reads MNHNY; CDR2 reads SVGAGI (reference sequence). The CDR3 loop reads CASSFNYEQYF. Here the CDR3 DNA reads TGTGCCAGCAGTTTCAACTACGAGCAGTACTTC.

This clone was counted only a few times. The chain combines TRBV18 with TRBJ1-4; TRBD1 aligns across 12 bases. Germline CDR1 and CDR2: KGHSH and LQKENI. The CDR3 consists of 15 residues. V lost 2 bases to trimming and J lost 8 bases; unmatched junction nucleotides: 3. CDR3 sequence: CASSPSGTGGEKLFF. The CDR3 DNA reads as TGTGCCAGCTCACCATCCGGGACAGGGGGCGAAAAACTGTTTTTT.